Sequencing of this TCR beta chain was carried out in a study of cytomegalovirus exposure and HLA in healthy donors (dated by TCRdb to the late 2010s). Broadly, across the study: An earlier analysis of approximately 590 of the donors reported about 290 Gb of sequence data and some 120 million unique TCR beta sequences from about 179 million T cells. Roughly 300 gigabases of sequencing data and approximately 80 million unique TCR sequences were included in an early release covering under 650 HLA-typed donors. Among the roughly 400 genotyped donors, about 85% belonged to the genetic ancestry cluster associated with self-reported Caucasian donors. The study aimed to test whether signatures of past pathogen exposure could be identified by cataloging public T cell receptors. Using immunosequencing, the study profiled T cell repertoires from around 670 subjects and related those repertoires to cytomegalovirus serostatus. A separate validation cohort of more than 100 different subjects was used in addition to the roughly 720-subject first cohort. High-throughput TCR immunosequencing, statistical association of individual TCRs with disease status, and machine learning were combined to predict cytomegalovirus infection status. A later analysis re-examined previously published TCR beta repertoires from around 670 donors and added high-resolution HLA genotyping to investigate patterns of TCR occurrence. Rather than drawing on any new phenotypic data, the later analysis identified candidate immune exposures from TCR beta sequences and the way those sequences occurred across donors. In an earlier analysis of 587 of the donors, high-throughput TCR beta sequencing was used to judge whether each TCR beta V gene segment behaved as functional or pseudogenic. Alongside the repertoire data, information on donor age, sex, ethnicity and CMV serostatus was compiled. A later genetic analysis took genome-wide SNP genotypes for about three fifths of the 666 donors and used that subset as a discovery cohort. All discovery cohort repertoires had been generated using a single sequencing platform. HLA typing covered class I and class II loci at four-digit resolution. The number of typed donors differed by locus: roughly 629-640 for A, B, C, DRB1 and DQB1; 522 for DQA1; approximately 610 for DPA1; and about 450 for DPB1. Several DR-DQ haplotypes were treated as single units for association and clustering because of strong linkage in the cohort. Among 300 to 500 genotyped donors of the cohort, an average of about 240,000 unique TCR beta nucleotide sequences was sequenced per donor, of which roughly 17% were non-productive. Overall study results and their limits: Only TCR beta chains were sequenced in this cohort, and the absence of alpha or paired-chain data limited detectable features. At a false discovery rate of 0.05, a later analysis linked 16,000 or so TCR beta sequences to specific HLA alleles. A later analysis found that most CMV-associated TCR beta chains appeared HLA-restricted, with HLA associations seemingly driven largely by CMV exposure. CMV serostatus was the only immune exposure information available for the cohort. The presence/absence analyses assumed that sequencing depth was roughly uniform across donors, and that assumption may not be true. A total of fewer than 200 TCR beta chains were listed by the study as associated with cytomegalovirus. According to a later analysis, TCR association rates differed among HLA loci, with DRB1 alleles showing the most associated TCRs and HLA-C alleles showing the fewest. In an earlier analysis of 450 to 750 of the donors, most TCR beta V segments appeared in productive rearrangements about 87% or about 30% of the time, broadly matching IMGT annotations. In a later genetic analysis, fewer N-insertions in productive TCRs were reported among donors in an Asian-associated ancestry cluster than the roughly 700-donor mean. According to a later analysis, parvovirus B19, influenza, CMV and Epstein-Barr virus appeared linked to several top co-occurrence clusters. Because counts were too low, 15 to 20 rarely observed V segments, including chromosome 9 orphons, were excluded from the earlier analysis of a few hundred of the donors. According to the authors, the approach could potentially be generalized to other disease states and immunological phenotypes. The sequencing pipeline was judged likely to have produced a cluster of highly shared sequence variants as a technical artifact. A further reported finding was that TCR beta sequences accurately predicted the HLA-A and HLA-B alleles for most subjects in the first cohort. Strong co-occurrence of HLA alleles, especially DR and DQ, made assigning TCR associations to individual alleles difficult. In a later analysis, HLA-associated TCR beta chains showed more clonal expansion and lower generation probabilities than non-associated chains that were equally common. Because some donors lacked HLA typing at each locus, the association tests relied only on the typed subset. A later genetic analysis associated a missense DCLRE1C variant with V-gene and J-gene trimming of TCR beta chains, and an independent cohort replicated the association. Three of the identified cytomegalovirus-associated TCR beta chains were confirmed in vitro to be specific for cytomegalovirus antigens. The classifier was reported to diagnose cytomegalovirus status with high specificity and sensitivity in both the original and validation cohorts. Across donors, most TCR sequences were observed very rarely, whereas some public TCRs were present in many individuals. Linkage disequilibrium might explain the correlated functional status among segregating V segments, but an unknown experimental factor could not be excluded.

Regarding this clone: The antigen it recognizes is unknown. Nothing much larger sits one base from this clone, and base qualities are not available.

The library was produced with the immunoSEQ multiplex PCR assay. For the multiplex PCR, a mixture combining 60 forward primers for TCR Vbeta segments and 13 reverse primers for TCR Jbeta segments was used. The CDR3 region of rearranged TCR beta genes was amplified from genomic DNA by a multiplex PCR assay. Amplified TCR beta libraries were sequenced as 87-base-pair reads on the Illumina HiSeq System. Regarding the original processing steps: A later analysis tallied approximately 87 million unique TCR beta chains across the approximately 670 repertoires, and approximately 12 million of those chains were shared by two or more donors. Raw reads were error-corrected and collapsed into unique sequences with a nearest-neighbor algorithm that merged closely related sequences to remove PCR and sequencing errors. Alignment of CDR3 sequences to IMGT reference sequences was used to assign V, D and J gene segments. For a sequence to be retained, at least a six-nucleotide match to both a V gene segment and a J gene segment was required. A rearrangement counted as productive if the CDR3 had no stop codons and remained in frame with V and J, and every other rearrangement counted as non-productive. Following IMGT convention, CDR3 was defined as the stretch from the second conserved V-encoded cysteine up to the conserved J-encoded phenylalanine. The earlier analysis of 587 of the donors excluded any sequence lacking an unambiguous match to a single V gene segment. An earlier analysis of several hundred of the donors called V segments functional above 56.7% productive rearrangements and segregating when the between-donor standard deviation exceeded 5%. A statistical classification framework was built for diagnosing cytomegalovirus status from the catalog of TCR beta chain sequences. A later analysis assigned V and J genes by comparing TCR nucleotide sequences with IMGT/GENE-DB human TR gene sequences. The TCRdist pipeline was used in a later analysis to assign CDR3 sequences and most-parsimonious VDJ recombination scenarios. A later analysis defined each TCR beta chain by its CDR3 amino acid sequence plus V-gene family, and excluded reads lacking a unique V-gene family. A later analysis removed several hundred highly shared, low-generation-probability nucleotide sequences to deal with suspected cross-contamination and a sequencing artifact. In a later analysis, a clonal expansion index for each public chain was calculated from normalized within-repertoire ranks of inferred template counts. In a later analysis, generation probabilities were computed with a VDJ recombination model fitted to out-of-frame rearrangements, and the resulting probabilities were checked against IGoR. Hypergeometric tests were used in a later analysis to score TCR-TCR, TCR-HLA and TCR-CMV co-occurrence, with a repertoire-size bias correction applied to the TCR pairs. To estimate false discovery rates, a later analysis permuted the HLA or CMV assignments 20 times. In a later analysis, co-occurring TCRs were grouped using DBSCAN, and TCRdist sequence similarity was added for clustering within HLA-allele-positive subsets. Co-occurrence clustering excluded repertoires with fewer than 30,000 or more than 120,000 public chains, plus five with anomalous nucleotide sharing. The immuneACCESS repertoire file appears here via TCRdb, limited to in-frame rearrangements. These files lack a portion of the clones; in checked studies, under half of the deficit traces to unresolved V genes, and the cause of the others is not known. The V and J calls and clone size were taken over from that table, and D and trimming were inferred from the DNA. The sample profile shows approximately 170,000 clones; 60% to 85% of them were found once. The ten most abundant clones make up around 1.6% of the sample.

The cohort consisted of 650 to 700 healthy bone marrow donors. At the time of sampling, every cohort member was nominally healthy, though immune exposures that went unrecorded were likely present. The donor was CMV seronegative and was included in the group of 352 seronegative cohort members. A peripheral blood sample was provided by each donor, and peripheral blood mononuclear cells were used for TCR beta sequencing. Genomic DNA extraction from the blood cell samples was performed with the Qiagen DNeasy Blood Extraction Kit. The receptor was derived from a woman under 30 in good health and CMV-seronegative. The sequenced sample was PBMCs.

The CDR3 region has the sequence CASIRTSRTDTQYF. The nucleotide sequence reads as follows: TGTGCCAGCATCAGGACTAGCCGTACAGATACGCAGTATTTT. The chain joins TRBV28 to TRBJ2-3; the junction holds 8 bases that match TRBD2. The CDR3 runs 14 amino acids, cysteine and phenylalanine included. The CDR3 DNA has 42 bases and is translated from base 1. For CDR1 and CDR2, the germline V gene lists MDHEN and SYDVKM. V is cut back by 7 bases and J by 3 bases, with 6 bases in the junction unmatched.